One and the same sample provided the 25 T cell receptor beta chains below, sequenced in a study of blood T cell repertoires in COVID-19. The repertoire was sequenced with immunoSEQ multiplex PCR; TCRdb's copy has only in-frame clones and lacks some. The data show 150,000 to 200,000 clones, 80% to 95% seen once. Input material: peripheral blood. Receptors were obtained from a man aged 25-45 years with COVID-19, enrolled during active disease.

The J gene is TRBJ2-3, the V gene TRBV7-9; D may be TRBD2 (5 bases). The CDR3 loop spans 14 amino acids. Germline V gene data show CDR1 as SEHNR and CDR2 as FQNEAQ (reference sequence). Trimming took off 3 bases at V and 2 bases at J, with 9 bases between the two ends. The DNA for the CDR3 is TGTGCCAGCAGCTTCTCAGCGGTCACAGATACGCAGTATTTT. Amino acid sequence: CASSFSAVTDTQYF.

V is TRBV5-1 and J is TRBJ2-2, with TRBD2 identical over 11 bases. This CDR3 has 17 amino acids. Germline trimming cut 1 base from V and 4 bases from J; bases unmatched to any gene: 6. The germline V gene has CDR1 SGHRS and CDR2 YFSETQ. The CDR3 here is CASSLSLAGGTTGELFF. The CDR3, as DNA: TGCGCCAGCAGCTTGAGTCTAGCGGGGGGCACCACCGGGGAGCTGTTTTTT. The full variable domain, its missing parts supplied by reference TRBV5-1 and TRBJ2-2, is KAGVTQTPRYLIKTRGQQVTLSCSPISGHRSVSWYQQTPGQGLQFLFEYFSETQRNKGNFPGRFSGRQFSNSRSEMNVSTLELGDSALYLCASSLSLAGGTTGELFFGEGSRLTVL.

The CDR3 region has the DNA TGCGCCAGCAGCCGAATCGTCGGGGAAGCCGACTCTGGGGCCAACGTCCTGACTTTC. Its protein product is CASSRIVGEADSGANVLTF. The chain has TRBV5-1 and TRBJ2-6; tentatively, D is TRBD2 (5 bases). Trimming took 4 bases from V and 0 from J, leaving 20 bases between them. The CDR3 totals 19 residues. CDR1 is SGHRS and CDR2 is YFSETQ in the germline V gene.

J is TRBJ2-1 and V is TRBV18, with 9 nucleotides matching TRBD1. The CDR3 is 15 residues long. The germline V gene encodes CDR1 KGHSH and CDR2 LQKENI. Trimming at V came to 2 bases and at J to 4 bases, leaving 3 bases not matched to a gene. The CDR3 protein is CASSPKGQGYNEQFF. The CDR3 DNA reads as TGTGCCAGCTCACCAAAGGGACAGGGATACAATGAGCAGTTCTTC.

V is TRBV20-1 and J is TRBJ2-1; no reliable D call. The CDR3 extends over 11 amino acids. The germline V and J ends were trimmed by 3 bases and 8 bases, with 8 bases remaining between them. Germline CDR1 DFQATT, CDR2 SNEGSKA (reference sequence). The CDR3 spells CSASLFHEQFF. The CDR3 DNA sequence: TGCAGTGCTAGCTTATTCCATGAGCAGTTCTTC.

This clone occurred once. This chain uses TRBV3-1 (or the pseudogene TRBV3-2) with TRBJ2-2, with D perhaps matching TRBD1 (5 bases). V was trimmed by 0 bases and J by 2 bases, leaving 25 bases between them. Germline-derived CDR1 and CDR2 are LGHDT and YNNKEL (reference sequence). This CDR3 contains 21 residues. The CDR3 protein is CASSQEKLGRVFHRNTGELFF. The DNA of the CDR3 is TGTGCCAGCAGCCAAGAAAAACTGGGCAGGGTGTTCCATAGAAACACCGGGGAGCTGTTTTTT.

The CDR3 protein is CATSRGQGRVGGLFF. CDR3 nucleotides: TGTGCCACCAGCAGAGGACAGGGGCGGGTTGGTGGACTGTTTTTT. The V gene is TRBV15, the J gene TRBJ1-4; the match to TRBD1 covers 8 bases. CDR3 length: 15 amino acids. V was clipped by 1 base and J by 13 bases; unmatched bases: 11. From germline, CDR1 is LNHNV and CDR2 YYDKDF (reference sequence). The full variable domain, in which reference TRBV15 and TRBJ1-4 provide the parts outside the CDR3, is DAMVIQNPRYQVTQFGKPVTLSCSQTLNHNVMYWYQQKSSQAPKLLFHYYDKDFNNEADTPDNFQSRRPNTSFCFLDIRSPGLGDTAMYLCATSRGQGRVGGLFFGSGTQLSVL.

The chain is built from TRBV19 and TRBJ1-1; possibly TRBD1 for D (6 bases). The CDR3 is 17 amino acids. Germline V CDR1 and CDR2: LNHDA, SQIVND (reference sequence). The V gene lost 0 bases and the J gene lost 6 bases, with 20 bases spanning the gap. The CDR3 loop is CASSIDPRTERPPEAFF. In DNA form, the CDR3 reads TGTGCCAGTAGTATAGATCCTAGGACAGAGAGACCCCCTGAAGCTTTCTTT.

The chain couples TRBV3-1 (or the pseudogene TRBV3-2) to TRBJ1-2; possibly TRBD1 for D (5 bases). This CDR3 comprises 15 residues. The germline V gene encodes CDR1 LGHDT and CDR2 YNNKEL (reference sequence). V was shortened by 1 base and J by 8 bases, with 17 bases between the two germline ends. The CDR3 nucleotides read TGTGCCAGCAGCCAAGGTGCAGGGTTGGTGCGGGGCTACACCTTC. It specifies CASSQGAGLVRGYTF.

The gene calls are TRBV6-2 or TRBV6-3 and TRBJ2-7; TRBD1 aligns across 7 bases. V shed 5 bases and J 1 base; nucleotides not matched to a gene: 5. In germline, CDR1 is MNHEY, CDR2 SVGEGT. This CDR3 is 14 amino acids long. In DNA form, the CDR3 reads TGTGCCAGCAGTGGCCTGGACAGGTCCTACGAGCAGTACTTC. As protein: CASSGLDRSYEQYF.

This CDR3 reads CASSPQGLAVYEQYF. Written as DNA, the CDR3 is TGTGCCAGCAGTCCCCAGGGACTAGCGGTCTACGAGCAGTACTTC. This rearrangement joins TRBV28 to TRBJ2-7, with 11 bases that match TRBD2. Germline V CDR1 and CDR2: MDHEN, SYDVKM. With V trimmed by 5 bases and J by 3 bases, 6 bases remained unmatched. The CDR3 sequence is 15 residues long.

The chain joins TRBV30 to TRBJ1-6; D remains unclear. There are 14 residues in the CDR3. V was shortened by 2 bases and J by 7 bases, with 12 bases between the two germline ends. The germline V gene encodes CDR1 GTSNPN and CDR2 SVGIG (reference sequence). The CDR3 nucleotides are TGTGCCTGGAGTATCGGTACTCTAAATTCACCCCTCCACTTT. It codes for CAWSIGTLNSPLHF.

The V and J genes are TRBV28 and TRBJ1-2; D is possibly TRBD1 (6 bases). There are 14 residues in the CDR3. CDR1 MDHEN and CDR2 SYDVKM come from the germline V gene. Trimming took off 7 bases at V and 4 bases at J, with 16 bases between the two ends. Here the CDR3 DNA reads TGTGCCAGCAATGGGGACATACCTGTCTATGGCTACACCTTC. This gives the protein CASNGDIPVYGYTF.

The chain links TRBV14 to TRBJ1-6, with D unresolved. CDR1 and CDR2 (germline): SGHDN, FVKESK. Trimming removed 0 bases from V and 9 bases from J, with 15 bases in between. The CDR3 is made up of 16 amino acids. CDR3 amino acids: CASSQDRTALASPLHF. The CDR3 DNA follows: TGTGCCAGCAGCCAAGATAGGACGGCACTAGCTTCACCCCTCCACTTT.

The V gene is TRBV7-9, the J gene TRBJ1-1, with TRBD1 identical over 10 bases. The V and J ends lost 10 bases and 5 bases, in that order; junction bases with no gene match: 13. The CDR3 contains 15 residues. The germline V gene encodes CDR1 SEHNR and CDR2 FQNEAQ (reference sequence). DNA for the CDR3: TGTGCCACCTCCCCCGGGACAGGGGAACTTACTGAAGCTTTCTTT. Amino acids: CATSPGTGELTEAFF.

The CDR3 DNA sequence: TGTGCCAGCAGCTTAGACAGGGGGCTTGAGGGAGGCTACACCTTC. Protein sequence: CASSLDRGLEGGYTF. The chain carries TRBV7-2 and TRBJ1-2, with 9 bases aligning to TRBD1. Germline V CDR1 and CDR2: SGHTA, FQGNSA. CDR3 length equals 15 residues. J was trimmed by 8 bases and V by 1 base; bases with no gene match: 8.

This sequence joins TRBV2 and TRBJ1-2; the D gene is possibly TRBD1 (6 bases). V shed 3 bases and J shed 4 bases, with 21 bases lying between them. This CDR3 has 17 residues. Germline CDR1 and CDR2: SNHLY and FYNNEI. For the CDR3, the DNA is TGTGCCAGCAGTGAGTTCCGGACAGCCGGAGGTAGCTATGGCTACACCTTC. Its protein product is CASSEFRTAGGSYGYTF.

This rearrangement joins TRBV27 to TRBJ1-2, with TRBD1 matching over 7 bases. This CDR3 contains 14 residues. Germline V gives CDR1 MNHEY, CDR2 SMNVEV (reference sequence). Unmatched junction bases numbered 8, after V lost 3 bases and J lost 7 bases. In DNA, the CDR3 is TGTGCCAGCAGTTTCGCCGCAGGGGGTGGTGGCTACACCTTC. Translation gives CASSFAAGGGGYTF.

A single count supports this clone. J is TRBJ1-1 and V is TRBV6-1; the D gene is possibly TRBD1 (5 bases). V lost 2 bases and J 1 base, leaving 14 bases between the germline ends. Germline CDR1 is MNHNS and CDR2 is SASEGT. The CDR3 totals 16 residues. CDR3 amino acids: CASSEWNQGWNTEAFF. In nucleotides, the CDR3 is TGTGCCAGCAGTGAATGGAATCAGGGTTGGAACACTGAAGCTTTCTTT.

The J gene is TRBJ1-1, the V gene TRBV19; TRBD1 agrees at 7 bases. Germline V gene sequence: CDR1 LNHDA, CDR2 SQIVND (reference sequence). The CDR3 sequence is 13 residues long. J lost 3 bases, V lost 3 bases, and 1 base had no gene match. CDR3 coding DNA: TGTGCCAGTAGTATCGACAGGGACACTGAAGCTTTCTTT. Its protein is CASSIDRDTEAFF.

This clone was observed a single time. The chain combines TRBV5-4 with TRBJ1-1; 8 bases match TRBD1. CDR1 and CDR2 from the germline V gene are SGHNT and YYREEE (reference sequence). The trim removed 0 bases at V and 7 bases at J, leaving 8 bases unmatched. This CDR3 has 15 residues. The CDR3 reads CASSLGGQANLEAFF. CDR3 nucleotides: TGTGCCAGCAGCTTGGGGGGACAGGCAAATCTTGAAGCTTTCTTT.

This chain links TRBV2 with TRBJ2-5, with TRBD2 matching over 7 bases. Germline loops: CDR1 SNHLY, CDR2 FYNNEI. V lost 5 bases to trimming and J lost 5 bases; unmatched junction nucleotides: 8. The CDR3 is 14 residues long. CDR3 in amino acids: CASSTEAGVETQYF. The CDR3 bases are TGTGCCAGCAGTACGGAGGCGGGGGTGGAGACCCAGTACTTC.

In its sample, this clone was seen once. The chain recombines TRBV12-3 or TRBV12-4 with TRBJ1-3, with D unclear. V lost 5 bases, J lost 3 bases, and 8 bases lay in between. This CDR3 is built from 13 residues. The DNA of the CDR3 is TGTGCCAGCAGTCTTATAAATGGAAACACCATATATTTT. It is translated as CASSLINGNTIYF.

V usage is TRBV5-1 and J usage is TRBJ2-5, with TRBD1 matching 8 bases. In germline, CDR1 is SGHRS, CDR2 YFSETQ. The CDR3 is 14 amino acids. V was clipped by 2 bases and J by 5 bases; unmatched bases: 5. The CDR3 region has the DNA TGCGCCAGCAGCTTAGGACAGGGTAGGGAGACCCAGTACTTC. This sequence encodes CASSLGQGRETQYF.

The chain joins TRBV6-5 to TRBJ1-2; no clear D. Trimming pared 4 bases from V and 3 bases from J, leaving 18 bases between. Germline V gene data show CDR1 as MNHEY and CDR2 as SVGAGI. The CDR3 extends over 16 amino acids. CDR3: CASSSSSESEDYGYTF. In DNA, the CDR3 is TGTGCCAGCAGTTCGTCATCGGAAAGTGAGGACTATGGCTACACCTTC.